Listed below are T cell receptor beta chains from one sample, sequenced in a study of shared clonotypes between healthy human individuals. Here immunoSEQ multiplex PCR was the method, and the copy in TCRdb shows in-frame clones only, minus some. Counted here are about 1 million clones, around 74% occurring once; the ten biggest clones make up roughly 1.4%. Material: memory CD4+ T cells sorted from blood. Source of these receptors: a man aged 18-30 years in good health. Each CDR3 is given with its conserved first and last residue. D genes are given only for firm matches. The size field is filled for only some rows; it gives once, few, many or a size class.

>.|12|TRBV7-9|TRBJ1-4|.
CASSSRNEKLFF
TGTGCCAGCAGCTCGAGGAATGAAAAACTGTTTTTT
>once|11|TRBV19|TRBJ2-1|.
CASTQSNEQFF
TGTGCCAGTACCCAATCCAATGAGCAGTTCTTC
>.|18|TRBV2|TRBJ1-1|.
CASRASNRVWGKQVEAFF
TGTGCCAGCAGAGCGTCCAACCGCGTTTGGGGGAAGCAAGTTGAAGCTTTCTTT
>few|13|TRBV19|TRBJ1-5|.
CASRREGNQPQHF
TGTGCCAGTCGCCGGGAGGGCAATCAGCCCCAGCATTTT
>.|15|TRBV21-1|TRBJ1-5|.
CASIYSWGADQPQHF
TGTGCCAGCATCTATTCCTGGGGGGCGGATCAGCCCCAGCATTTT
>.|14|TRBV6-5|TRBJ1-2|.
CASSYAGKGGGYTF
TGTGCCAGCAGTTACGCAGGGAAGGGTGGTGGCTACACCTTC
>.|15|TRBV5-6|TRBJ2-3|.
CASSRSGLSTDTQYF
TGTGCCAGCAGCAGATCAGGGCTCAGCACAGATACGCAGTATTTT
>.|15|TRBV19|TRBJ1-1|.
CASSMKQGMNTEAFF
TGTGCCAGTAGTATGAAACAAGGGATGAACACTGAAGCTTTCTTT
>.|15|TRBV2|TRBJ1-1|TRBD1
CASRRFQGGNTEAFF
TGTGCCAGCAGACGCTTTCAGGGGGGGAACACTGAAGCTTTCTTT
>.|15|TRBV19|TRBJ1-1|.
CASSIEASLNTEAFF
TGTGCCAGTAGTATAGAGGCCAGCTTGAACACTGAAGCTTTCTTT
>.|13|TRBV11-3|TRBJ2-1|.
CASGRLEDNEQFF
TGTGCCAGCGGGAGACTAGAAGACAATGAGCAGTTCTTC
>few|13|TRBV6-5|TRBJ1-1|.
CASSGHSNTEAFF
TGTGCCAGCAGTGGACATTCGAACACTGAAGCTTTCTTT
>few|15|TRBV6-6|TRBJ2-7|.
CASSYSPAGLYEQYF
TGTGCCAGCAGTTACTCCCCCGCAGGGTTGTACGAGCAGTACTTC
>.|13|TRBV12-5|TRBJ1-1|TRBD1
CASAPDRGGEAFF
TGTGCTAGTGCCCCGGACAGGGGAGGTGAAGCTTTCTTT
>.|13|TRBV15|TRBJ1-5|.
CATSRGVEQPQHF
TGTGCCACCAGCAGAGGGGTAGAGCAGCCCCAGCATTTT
>.|14|TRBV7-2|TRBJ1-1|.
CASSPSWMNTEAFF
TGTGCCAGCAGCCCCAGTTGGATGAACACTGAAGCTTTCTTT
>.|16|TRBV5-1|TRBJ2-3|TRBD1
CASKWGDRGRTDTQYF
TGCGCCAGCAAATGGGGGGACAGGGGGCGCACAGATACGCAGTATTTT
>.|11|TRBV30|TRBJ2-2|.
CAWGSTGELFF
TGTGCCTGGGGGTCAACCGGGGAGCTGTTTTTT
>.|16|TRBV5-6|TRBJ1-3|TRBD1
CASSILGTGAGNTIYF
TGTGCCAGCAGCATACTTGGGACAGGGGCTGGAAACACCATATATTTT
>few|13|TRBV10-3|TRBJ1-4|TRBD1
CATKTGGHEKLFF
TGTGCCACCAAGACAGGGGGCCATGAAAAACTGTTTTTT
>.|13|TRBV5-1|TRBJ2-7|.
CASSLAVRHEQYF
TGCGCCAGCAGCTTGGCCGTCAGGCACGAGCAGTACTTC
>few|13|TRBV19|TRBJ2-2|.
CASSSEGTGELFF
TGTGCCAGTAGTTCCGAGGGAACCGGGGAGCTGTTTTTT
>.|14|TRBV5-1|TRBJ2-5|TRBD2
CASSLETSDETQYF
TGCGCCAGCAGCTTGGAGACTAGCGATGAGACCCAGTACTTC
>few|14|TRBV30|TRBJ1-5|.
CAWSVKGGGQPQHF
TGTGCCTGGAGTGTAAAGGGAGGGGGTCAGCCCCAGCATTTT
>.|16|TRBV19|TRBJ1-6|.
CASSLGPVTYNSPLHF
TGTGCCAGTAGTTTAGGACCTGTAACCTATAATTCACCCCTCCACTTT
>.|15|TRBV6-5|TRBJ2-2|TRBD1
CATLTGGGFTGELFF
TGTGCCACACTAACAGGGGGCGGGTTCACCGGGGAGCTGTTTTTT